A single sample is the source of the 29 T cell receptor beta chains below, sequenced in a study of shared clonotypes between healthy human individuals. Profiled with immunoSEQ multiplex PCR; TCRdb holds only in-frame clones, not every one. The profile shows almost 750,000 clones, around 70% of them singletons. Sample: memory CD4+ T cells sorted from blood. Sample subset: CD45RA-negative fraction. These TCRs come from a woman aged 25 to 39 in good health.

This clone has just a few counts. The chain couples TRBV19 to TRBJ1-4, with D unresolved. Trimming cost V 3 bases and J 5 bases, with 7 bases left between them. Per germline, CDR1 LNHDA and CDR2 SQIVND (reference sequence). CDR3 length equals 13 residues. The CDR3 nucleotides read TGTGCCAGTAGTATCTCTCAGAATGAAAAACTGTTTTTT. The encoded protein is CASSISQNEKLFF.

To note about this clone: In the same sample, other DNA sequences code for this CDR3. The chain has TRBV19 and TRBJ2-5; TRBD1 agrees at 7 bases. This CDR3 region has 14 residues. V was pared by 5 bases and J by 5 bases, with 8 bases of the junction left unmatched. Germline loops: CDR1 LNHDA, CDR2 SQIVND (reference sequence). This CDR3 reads CASSRQGRWETQYF. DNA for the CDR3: TGTGCCAGTAGTCGACAGGGAAGGTGGGAGACCCAGTACTTC.

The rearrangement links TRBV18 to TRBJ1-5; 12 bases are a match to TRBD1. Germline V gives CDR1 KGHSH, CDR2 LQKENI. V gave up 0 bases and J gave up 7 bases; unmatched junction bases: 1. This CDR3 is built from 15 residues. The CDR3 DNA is TGTGCCAGCTCACCACCGGGACAGGGGGCCCAGCCCCAGCATTTT. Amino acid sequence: CASSPPGQGAQPQHF.

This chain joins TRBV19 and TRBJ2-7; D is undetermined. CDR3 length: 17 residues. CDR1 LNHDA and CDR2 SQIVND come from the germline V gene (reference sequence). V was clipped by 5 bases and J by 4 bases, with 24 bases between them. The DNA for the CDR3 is TGTGCCAGTAGTTCAGATCGCCAGTCACGCATAAGTTACGAGCAGTACTTC. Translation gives CASSSDRQSRISYEQYF.

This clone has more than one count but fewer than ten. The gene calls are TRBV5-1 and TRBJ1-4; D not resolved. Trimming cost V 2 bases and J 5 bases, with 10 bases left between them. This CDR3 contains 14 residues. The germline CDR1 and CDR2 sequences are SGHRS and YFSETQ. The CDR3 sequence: CASSFATGNEKLFF. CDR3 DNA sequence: TGCGCCAGCAGCTTCGCGACGGGGAATGAAAAACTGTTTTTT.

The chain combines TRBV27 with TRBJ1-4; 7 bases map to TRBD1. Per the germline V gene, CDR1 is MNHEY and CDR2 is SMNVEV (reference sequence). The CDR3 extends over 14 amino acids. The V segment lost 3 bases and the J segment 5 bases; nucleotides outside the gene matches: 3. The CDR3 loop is CASSLGQWNEKLFF. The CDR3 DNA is TGTGCCAGCAGTTTGGGACAGTGGAATGAAAAACTGTTTTTT.

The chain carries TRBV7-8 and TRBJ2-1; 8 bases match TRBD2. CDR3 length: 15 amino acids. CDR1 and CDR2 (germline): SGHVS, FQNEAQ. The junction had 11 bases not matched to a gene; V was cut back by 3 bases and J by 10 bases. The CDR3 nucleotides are TGTGCCAGCAGCTTTGAGGGGACTAGAGGGCTGGAGCAGTTCTTC. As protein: CASSFEGTRGLEQFF.

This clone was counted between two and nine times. The CDR3 is CASSLDSYNEQFF. CDR3 sequence (DNA): TGCGCCAGCAGTCTGGACAGCTACAATGAGCAGTTCTTC. The chain links TRBV23-1 to TRBJ2-1, with D tentatively TRBD1 (6 bases). TRBV23-1 is an open reading frame, and its role is uncertain. This CDR3 region has 13 residues. Between the trimmed V and J ends, which lost 4 bases and 3 bases, there was a span of 7 bases.

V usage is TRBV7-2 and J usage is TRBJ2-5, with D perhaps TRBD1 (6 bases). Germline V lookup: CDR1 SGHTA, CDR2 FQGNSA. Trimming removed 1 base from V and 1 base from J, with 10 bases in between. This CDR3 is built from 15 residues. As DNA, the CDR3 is TGTGCCAGCAGCTTAGTGGTAGGGGGCCAAGAGACCCAGTACTTC. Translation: CASSLVVGGQETQYF.

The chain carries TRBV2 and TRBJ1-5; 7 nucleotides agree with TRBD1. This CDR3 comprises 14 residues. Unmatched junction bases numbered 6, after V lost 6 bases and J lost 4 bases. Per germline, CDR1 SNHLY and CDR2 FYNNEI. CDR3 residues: CASSDGTANQPQHF. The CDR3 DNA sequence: TGTGCCAGCAGCGATGGGACAGCTAATCAGCCCCAGCATTTT.

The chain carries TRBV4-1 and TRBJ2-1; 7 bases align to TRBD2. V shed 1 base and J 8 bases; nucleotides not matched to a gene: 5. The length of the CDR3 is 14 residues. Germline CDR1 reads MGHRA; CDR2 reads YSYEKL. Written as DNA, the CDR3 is TGCGCCAGCAGCCAAGCAACTAGCGTCTATGAGCAGTTCTTC. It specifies CASSQATSVYEQFF.

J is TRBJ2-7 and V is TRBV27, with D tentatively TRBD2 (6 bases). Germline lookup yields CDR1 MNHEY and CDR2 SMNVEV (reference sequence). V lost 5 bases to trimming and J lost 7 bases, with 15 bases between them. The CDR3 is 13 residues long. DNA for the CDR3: TGTGCCAGCAGTAGGCGGGGAAACGGGGAGCAGTACTTC. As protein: CASSRRGNGEQYF.

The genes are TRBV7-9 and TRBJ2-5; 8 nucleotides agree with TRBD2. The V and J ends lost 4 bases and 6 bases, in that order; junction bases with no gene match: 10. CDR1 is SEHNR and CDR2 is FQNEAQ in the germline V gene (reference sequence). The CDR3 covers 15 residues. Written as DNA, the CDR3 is TGTGCCAGCAGCTCTACTTCTAGCGGGCCCAAGACCCAGTACTTC. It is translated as CASSSTSSGPKTQYF.

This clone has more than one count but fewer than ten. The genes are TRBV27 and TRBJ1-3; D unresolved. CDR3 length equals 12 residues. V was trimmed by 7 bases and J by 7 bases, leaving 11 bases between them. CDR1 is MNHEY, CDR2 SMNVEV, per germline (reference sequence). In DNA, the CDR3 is TGTGCCAGCAAGGTAGCGAGGAACACCATATATTTT. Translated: CASKVARNTIYF.

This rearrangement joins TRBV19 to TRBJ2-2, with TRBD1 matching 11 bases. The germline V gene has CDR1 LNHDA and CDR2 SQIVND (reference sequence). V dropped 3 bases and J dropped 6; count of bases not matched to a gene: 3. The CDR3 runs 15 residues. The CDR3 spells CASSIGDRGSGELFF. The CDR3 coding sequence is TGTGCCAGTAGTATTGGGGACAGGGGGTCCGGGGAGCTGTTTTTT.

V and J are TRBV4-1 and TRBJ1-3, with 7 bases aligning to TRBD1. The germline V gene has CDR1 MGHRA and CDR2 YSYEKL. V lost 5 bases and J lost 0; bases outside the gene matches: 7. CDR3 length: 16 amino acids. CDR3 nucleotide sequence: TGCGCCAGCAGCTCGGGACAGCCGATCTCTGGAAACACCATATATTTT. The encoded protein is CASSSGQPISGNTIYF.

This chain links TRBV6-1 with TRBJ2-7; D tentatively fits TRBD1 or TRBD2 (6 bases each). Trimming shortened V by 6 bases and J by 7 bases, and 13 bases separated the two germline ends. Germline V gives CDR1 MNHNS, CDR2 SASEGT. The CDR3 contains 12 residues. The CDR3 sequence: CASRWGATEQYF. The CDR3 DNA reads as TGTGCCAGCAGGTGGGGGGCGACGGAGCAGTACTTC.

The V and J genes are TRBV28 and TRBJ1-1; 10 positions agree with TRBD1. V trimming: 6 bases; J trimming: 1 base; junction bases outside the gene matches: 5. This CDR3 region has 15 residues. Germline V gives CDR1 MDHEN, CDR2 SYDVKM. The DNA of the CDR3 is TGTGCCAGCAGACACGGACAGGGGGGGAACACTGAAGCTTTCTTT. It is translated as CASRHGQGGNTEAFF.

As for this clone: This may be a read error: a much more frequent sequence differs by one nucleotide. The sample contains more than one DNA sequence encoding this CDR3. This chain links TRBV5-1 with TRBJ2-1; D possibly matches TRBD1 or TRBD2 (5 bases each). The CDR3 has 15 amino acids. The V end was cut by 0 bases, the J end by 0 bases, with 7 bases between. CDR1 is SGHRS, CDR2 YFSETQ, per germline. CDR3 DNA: TGCGCCAGCAGCTTGGGGGGGAGCTCCTACAATGAGCAGTTCTTC. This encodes CASSLGGSSYNEQFF.

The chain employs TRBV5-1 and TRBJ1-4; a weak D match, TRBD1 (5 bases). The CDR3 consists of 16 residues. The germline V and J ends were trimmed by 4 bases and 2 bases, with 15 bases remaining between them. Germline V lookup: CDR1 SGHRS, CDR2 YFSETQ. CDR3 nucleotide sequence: TGCGCCAGCAGCCCCCACCCGGGACTGACTAATGAAAAACTGTTTTTT. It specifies CASSPHPGLTNEKLFF.

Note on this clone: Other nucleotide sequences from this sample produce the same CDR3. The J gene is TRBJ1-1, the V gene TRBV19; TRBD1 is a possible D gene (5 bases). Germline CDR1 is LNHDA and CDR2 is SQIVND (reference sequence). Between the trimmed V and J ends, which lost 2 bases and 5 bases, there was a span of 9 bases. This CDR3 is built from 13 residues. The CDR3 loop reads CASSINGGTEAFF. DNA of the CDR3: TGTGCCAGTAGTATAAATGGGGGGACTGAAGCTTTCTTT.

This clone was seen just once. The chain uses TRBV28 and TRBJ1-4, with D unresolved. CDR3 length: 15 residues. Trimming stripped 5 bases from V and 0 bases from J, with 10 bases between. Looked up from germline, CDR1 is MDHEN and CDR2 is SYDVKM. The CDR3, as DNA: TGTGCCAGCAGTGCCACAGCTCCAACTAATGAAAAACTGTTTTTT. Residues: CASSATAPTNEKLFF.

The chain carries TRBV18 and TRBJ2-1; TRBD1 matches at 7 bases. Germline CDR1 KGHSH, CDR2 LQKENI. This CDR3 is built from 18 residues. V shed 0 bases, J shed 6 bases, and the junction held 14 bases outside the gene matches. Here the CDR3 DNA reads TGTGCCAGCTCACCACCTACCGCGCGACAGGGTCGGGGCAATGAGCAGTTCTTC. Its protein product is CASSPPTARQGRGNEQFF.

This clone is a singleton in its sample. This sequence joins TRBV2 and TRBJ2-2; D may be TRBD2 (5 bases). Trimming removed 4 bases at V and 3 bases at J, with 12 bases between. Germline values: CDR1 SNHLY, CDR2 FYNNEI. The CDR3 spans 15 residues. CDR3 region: CASSGERPDTGELFF. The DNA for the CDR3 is TGTGCCAGCAGTGGAGAGCGGCCAGACACCGGGGAGCTGTTTTTT.

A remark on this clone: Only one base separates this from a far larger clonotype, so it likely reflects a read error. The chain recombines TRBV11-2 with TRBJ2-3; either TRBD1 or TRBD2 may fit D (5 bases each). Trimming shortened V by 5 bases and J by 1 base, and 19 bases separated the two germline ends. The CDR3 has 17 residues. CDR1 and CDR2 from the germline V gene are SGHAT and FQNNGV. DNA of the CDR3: TGTGCCAGCAGCCCACGGGGTCTAGTGGGGGGCACAGATACGCAGTATTTT. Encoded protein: CASSPRGLVGGTDTQYF.

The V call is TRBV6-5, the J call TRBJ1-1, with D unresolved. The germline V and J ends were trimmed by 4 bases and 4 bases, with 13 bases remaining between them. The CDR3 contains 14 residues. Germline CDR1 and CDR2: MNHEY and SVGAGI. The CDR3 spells CASSLMPRITEAFF. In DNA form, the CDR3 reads TGTGCCAGCAGTTTGATGCCTCGGATCACTGAAGCTTTCTTT.

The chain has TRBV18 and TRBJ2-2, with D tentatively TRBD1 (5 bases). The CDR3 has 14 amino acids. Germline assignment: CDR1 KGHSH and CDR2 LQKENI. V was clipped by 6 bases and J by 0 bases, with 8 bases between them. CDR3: CASSGASNTGELFF. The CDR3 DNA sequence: TGTGCCAGCTCTGGGGCCTCGAACACCGGGGAGCTGTTTTTT.

The DNA of the CDR3 is TGTGCCAGCAGCCCTGACTCTCTGGAAGGAAACACCATATATTTT. The encoded protein is CASSPDSLEGNTIYF. The chain combines TRBV6-6 with TRBJ1-3; the D is unclear. Germline values: CDR1 MNHNY, CDR2 SVGAGI (reference sequence). The V end lost 6 bases, the J end lost 4 bases, and 16 bases lay between the germline ends. The CDR3 has 15 residues.

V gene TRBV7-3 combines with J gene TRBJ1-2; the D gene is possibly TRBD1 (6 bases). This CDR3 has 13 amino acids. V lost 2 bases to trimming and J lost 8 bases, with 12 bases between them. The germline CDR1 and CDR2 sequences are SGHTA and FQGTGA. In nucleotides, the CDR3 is TGTGCCAGCAGCTTAGACGGACAGCTCGGCTACACCTTC. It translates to CASSLDGQLGYTF.